The sequence of this TCR beta chain was determined in a study of early T cells in non-severe SARS-CoV-2 infection. This clonotype was seen more than once but under ten times. TCRdb ran MiXCR on the 5' RACE reads and lists one entry per CDR3 protein. The sample contains roughly 28,000 distinct CDR3 sequences, around 4.4% of which appear only once. Germline V gene data show CDR1 as SGHAT and CDR2 as FQNNGV. The V gene lost 5 bases and the J gene lost 7 bases, with 21 bases spanning the gap. This CDR3 contains 15 residues. This TCR derives from an adult who was a healthcare worker with PCR-confirmed SARS-CoV-2 infection or an uninfected control (not recorded which). Sample: whole blood. V and J are TRBV11-2 and TRBJ2-7; D uncertain. CDR3 region: CASSPGLPLKREQYF. CDR3 nucleotide sequence: TGTGCCAGCAGCCCTGGGCTTCCCCTAAAACGGGAGCAGTACTTC.